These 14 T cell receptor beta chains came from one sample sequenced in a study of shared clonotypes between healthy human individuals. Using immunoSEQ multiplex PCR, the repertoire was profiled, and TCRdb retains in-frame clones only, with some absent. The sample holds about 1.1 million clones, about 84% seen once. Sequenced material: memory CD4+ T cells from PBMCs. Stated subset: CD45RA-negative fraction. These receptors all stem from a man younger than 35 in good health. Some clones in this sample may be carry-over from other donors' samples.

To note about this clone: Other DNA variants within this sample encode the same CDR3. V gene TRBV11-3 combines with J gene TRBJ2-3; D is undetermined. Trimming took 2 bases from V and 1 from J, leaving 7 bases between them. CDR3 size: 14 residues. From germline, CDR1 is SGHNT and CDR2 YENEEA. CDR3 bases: TGTGCCAGCAGCTTACTGGGCGGCACAGATACGCAGTATTTT. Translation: CASSLLGGTDTQYF.

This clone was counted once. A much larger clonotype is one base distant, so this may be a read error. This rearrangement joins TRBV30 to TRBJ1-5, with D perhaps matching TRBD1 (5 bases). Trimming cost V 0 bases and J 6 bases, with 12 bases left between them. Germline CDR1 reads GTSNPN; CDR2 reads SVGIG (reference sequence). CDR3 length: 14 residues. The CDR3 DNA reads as TGTGCCTGGAGTGTACGGACAAGAGGTCAGCCCCAGCATTTT. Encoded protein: CAWSVRTRGQPQHF. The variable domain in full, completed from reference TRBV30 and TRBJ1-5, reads SQTIHQWPATLVQPVGSPLSLECTVEGTSNPNLYWYRQAAGRGLQLLFYSVGIGQISSEVPQNLSASRPQDRQFILSSKKLLLSDSGFYLCAWSVRTRGQPQHFGDGTRLSIL.

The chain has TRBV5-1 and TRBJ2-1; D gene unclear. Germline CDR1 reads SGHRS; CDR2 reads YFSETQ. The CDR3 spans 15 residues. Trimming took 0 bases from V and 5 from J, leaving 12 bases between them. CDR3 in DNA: TGCGCCAGCAGCTTGGTCTCGGTAGGGCACAATGAGCAGTTCTTC. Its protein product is CASSLVSVGHNEQFF.

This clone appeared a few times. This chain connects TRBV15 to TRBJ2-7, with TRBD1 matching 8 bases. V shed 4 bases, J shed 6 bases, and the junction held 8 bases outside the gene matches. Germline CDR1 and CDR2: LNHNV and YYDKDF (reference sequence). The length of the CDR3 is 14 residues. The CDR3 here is CATSIWQGAGEQYF. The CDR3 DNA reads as TGTGCCACCAGCATCTGGCAGGGGGCTGGCGAGCAGTACTTC.

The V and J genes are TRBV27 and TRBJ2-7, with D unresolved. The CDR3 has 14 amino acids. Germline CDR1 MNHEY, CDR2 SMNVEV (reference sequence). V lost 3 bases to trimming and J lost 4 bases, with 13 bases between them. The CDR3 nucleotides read TGTGCCAGCAGTTTGGCAAAGGGTTCGTACGAGCAGTACTTC. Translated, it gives CASSLAKGSYEQYF.

The CDR3, as DNA: TGCGCCAGCAGACCCCAAGAGGGGGGGACCGGGGAGCTGTTTTTT. This sequence encodes CASRPQEGGTGELFF. This rearrangement joins TRBV5-1 to TRBJ2-2, with D perhaps TRBD2 (7 bases). Looked up from germline, CDR1 is SGHRS and CDR2 is YFSETQ. This CDR3 spans 15 amino acids. Trimming took 5 bases from V and 5 from J, leaving 16 bases between them.

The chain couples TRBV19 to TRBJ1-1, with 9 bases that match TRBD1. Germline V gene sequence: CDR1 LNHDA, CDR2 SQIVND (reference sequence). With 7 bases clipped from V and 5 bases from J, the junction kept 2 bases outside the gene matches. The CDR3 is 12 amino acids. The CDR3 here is CASTTGGTEAFF. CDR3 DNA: TGTGCCAGTACGACAGGGGGGACTGAAGCTTTCTTT.

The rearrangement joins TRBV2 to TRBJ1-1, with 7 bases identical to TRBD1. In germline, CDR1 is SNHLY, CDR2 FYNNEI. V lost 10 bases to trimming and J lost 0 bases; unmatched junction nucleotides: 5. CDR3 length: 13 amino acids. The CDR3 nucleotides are TGTGCCATGCAGGGGGAGATGAACACTGAAGCTTTCTTT. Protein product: CAMQGEMNTEAFF.

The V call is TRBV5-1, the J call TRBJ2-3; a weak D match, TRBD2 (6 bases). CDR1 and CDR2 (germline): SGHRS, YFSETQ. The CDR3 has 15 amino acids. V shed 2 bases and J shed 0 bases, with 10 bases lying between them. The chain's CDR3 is CASSFVLASTDTQYF. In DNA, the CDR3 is TGCGCCAGCAGCTTCGTGCTAGCGAGCACAGATACGCAGTATTTT. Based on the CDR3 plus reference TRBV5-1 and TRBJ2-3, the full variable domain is KAGVTQTPRYLIKTRGQQVTLSCSPISGHRSVSWYQQTPGQGLQFLFEYFSETQRNKGNFPGRFSGRQFSNSRSEMNVSTLELGDSALYLCASSFVLASTDTQYFGPGTRLTVL.

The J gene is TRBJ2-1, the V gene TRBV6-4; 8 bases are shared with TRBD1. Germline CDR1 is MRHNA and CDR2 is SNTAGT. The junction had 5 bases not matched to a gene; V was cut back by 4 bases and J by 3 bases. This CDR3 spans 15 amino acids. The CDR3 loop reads CASSATGTGYNEQFF. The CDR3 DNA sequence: TGTGCCAGCAGTGCAACCGGGACAGGCTACAATGAGCAGTTCTTC.

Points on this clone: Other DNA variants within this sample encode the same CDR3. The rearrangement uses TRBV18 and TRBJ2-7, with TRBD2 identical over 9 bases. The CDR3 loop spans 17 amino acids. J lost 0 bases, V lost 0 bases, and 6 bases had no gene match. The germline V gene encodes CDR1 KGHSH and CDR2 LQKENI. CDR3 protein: CASSPPRAGGNSYEQYF. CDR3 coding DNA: TGTGCCAGCTCACCACCGCGGGCGGGAGGGAACTCCTACGAGCAGTACTTC.

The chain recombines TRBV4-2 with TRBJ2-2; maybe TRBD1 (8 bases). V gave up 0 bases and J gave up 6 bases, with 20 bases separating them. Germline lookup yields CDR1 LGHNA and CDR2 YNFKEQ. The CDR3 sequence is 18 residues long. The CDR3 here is CASSQDLQRDRWAGELFF. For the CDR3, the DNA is TGTGCCAGCAGCCAAGATCTCCAGCGGGACAGGTGGGCCGGGGAGCTGTTTTTT.

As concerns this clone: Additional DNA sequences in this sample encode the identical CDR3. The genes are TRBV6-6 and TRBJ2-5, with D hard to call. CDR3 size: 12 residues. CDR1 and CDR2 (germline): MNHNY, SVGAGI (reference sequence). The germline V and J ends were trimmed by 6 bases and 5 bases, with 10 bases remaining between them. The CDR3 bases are TGTGCCAGCAGCCCCCCTGGGGAGACCCAGTACTTC. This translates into CASSPPGETQYF.

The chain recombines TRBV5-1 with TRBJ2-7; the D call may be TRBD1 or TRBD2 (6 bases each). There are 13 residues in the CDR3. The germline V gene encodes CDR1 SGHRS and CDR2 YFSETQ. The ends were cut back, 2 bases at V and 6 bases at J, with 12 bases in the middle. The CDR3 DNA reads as TGCGCCAGCAGCTTTACGGAGGGGGTCGAGCAGTACTTC. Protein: CASSFTEGVEQYF.